Listed below are T cell receptor beta chains from one sample, sequenced in a study of T-cell memory formation after mild COVID-19. TCRdb redid the calling of the 5' RACE reads with MiXCR, one entry per CDR3 protein. The sample shows 470,000 or so distinct CDR3 sequences, roughly 23% of them seen only once. Sequencing was done on a sample of PBMCs or a T cell subset sorted from them (not recorded which). Every receptor here comes from an adult woman who had mild COVID-19 (a few samples of this study predate the infection). Cell type and time point are not known. CDR3s include the opening cysteine and the closing phenylalanine or tryptophan. A D gene is named only where the DNA matches it firmly. Clone size is given for some rows only: seen once, a few or many times, or a class if the clone is expanded.

D gene,clone size,J gene,V gene,CDR3 DNA,CDR3 protein
TRBD1,few,TRBJ2-3,TRBV6-2/TRBV6-3,TGTGCCAGCAGCCCGGGGAAATCCGGACAGGGGGTTCGGGATACGCAGTATTTT,CASSPGKSGQGVRDTQYF
TRBD1,NA,TRBJ1-1,TRBV5-6,TGTGCCAGCAGCTTCCCGGGACAGGGGGGGGCTTTCTTT,CASSFPGQGGAFF
NA,NA,TRBJ2-3,TRBV14,TGTGCCAGCAGCCCCATCCAGGAGACCCTTTGGTCAGATACGCAGTATTTT,CASSPIQETLWSDTQYF
TRBD1,NA,TRBJ2-6,TRBV7-9,TGTGCCAGCAGCCCGAGACAGGGGGCTATTGGGGCCAACGTCCTGACTTTC,CASSPRQGAIGANVLTF
NA,NA,TRBJ2-3,TRBV5-4,TGTGCCAGCAGCTTGACTAGAGGGGGCACAGATACGCAGTATTTT,CASSLTRGGTDTQYF
NA,few,TRBJ2-2,TRBV4-1,TGCGCCAGCAGCCAAGATCAGGGGAGGGGCACCGGGGAGCTGTTTTTT,CASSQDQGRGTGELFF
NA,few,TRBJ1-2,TRBV11-2,TGTGCCAGCAGCTTAGAATTTCGGGGGGCCGGCTACACCTTC,CASSLEFRGAGYTF
TRBD1,few,TRBJ2-7,TRBV9,TGTGCCAGCAGCGTAGCTACAGGGACAGGCTACGAGCAGTACTTC,CASSVATGTGYEQYF
TRBD1,NA,TRBJ1-1,TRBV2,TGTGCCAGACATACGGGACAGCCGGGTGCTGAAGCTTTCTTT,CARHTGQPGAEAFF
NA,few,TRBJ2-3,TRBV5-6,TGTGCCAGCAGTTCTAGCTGGGGGTACACAGATACGCAGTATTTT,CASSSSWGYTDTQYF
NA,few,TRBJ1-4,TRBV6-5,TGTGCCAGCAGTTACTCGGGGGATTGGGAAAAACTGTTTTTT,CASSYSGDWEKLFF
NA,NA,TRBJ2-7,TRBV6-6,TGTGCCAGCAGTTACTCTCTCTCTAGGCTCTACGAGCAGTACTTC,CASSYSLSRLYEQYF
NA,few,TRBJ1-2,TRBV6-5,TGTGCCAGCAGTTCCCCCCCCGGGACATCTAACTATGGCTACACCTTC,CASSSPPGTSNYGYTF
TRBD2,few,TRBJ2-2,TRBV2,TGTGCCAGTTATCCTGGGACTAGCGGGGGAAGCGGGGAGCTGTTTTTT,CASYPGTSGGSGELFF
TRBD1,NA,TRBJ2-7,TRBV27,TGTGCCAGCACCGGACAGGGAAATTCCGAGCAGTACTTC,CASTGQGNSEQYF
NA,few,TRBJ2-5,TRBV4-1,TGCGCCAGCAGCCAAAACCAATACGGGCCCCAAGAGACCCAGTACTTC,CASSQNQYGPQETQYF
NA,few,TRBJ2-7,TRBV2,TGTGCCAGCAGACTCGAGGGTACCGAGCAGTACTTC,CASRLEGTEQYF
NA,many,TRBJ2-7,TRBV3-1,TGTGCCAGCAGCCAATGGTACGGGGCCCCTTCCTACGAGCAGTACTTC,CASSQWYGAPSYEQYF
NA,NA,TRBJ1-5,TRBV10-3,TGTGCCATCAGGGGCGACCTTGAGGATCAGCCCCAGCATTTT,CAIRGDLEDQPQHF
NA,NA,TRBJ2-7,TRBV21-1,TGTGCCAGCCGGGACAGGGTGTTCTACGAGCAGTACTTC,CASRDRVFYEQYF
NA,NA,TRBJ1-2,TRBV25-1,TGTGCCAGCAGTGAATATCTGAATAGTAGACGGGGCGATGGCTACACCTTC,CASSEYLNSRRGDGYTF
NA,NA,TRBJ2-3,TRBV19,TGTGCCAGTAAGAAGAGGGACACAGATACGCAGTATTTT,CASKKRDTDTQYF
TRBD1,NA,TRBJ1-1,TRBV5-5,TGTGCCAGCAGCCCAGACAGGGCGAACACTGAAGCTTTCTTT,CASSPDRANTEAFF
TRBD2,NA,TRBJ2-2,TRBV5-4,TGTGCCAGCAGCTCCTCGGCGGGGGTTTTAGTCGGGGAGCTGTTTTTT,CASSSSAGVLVGELFF